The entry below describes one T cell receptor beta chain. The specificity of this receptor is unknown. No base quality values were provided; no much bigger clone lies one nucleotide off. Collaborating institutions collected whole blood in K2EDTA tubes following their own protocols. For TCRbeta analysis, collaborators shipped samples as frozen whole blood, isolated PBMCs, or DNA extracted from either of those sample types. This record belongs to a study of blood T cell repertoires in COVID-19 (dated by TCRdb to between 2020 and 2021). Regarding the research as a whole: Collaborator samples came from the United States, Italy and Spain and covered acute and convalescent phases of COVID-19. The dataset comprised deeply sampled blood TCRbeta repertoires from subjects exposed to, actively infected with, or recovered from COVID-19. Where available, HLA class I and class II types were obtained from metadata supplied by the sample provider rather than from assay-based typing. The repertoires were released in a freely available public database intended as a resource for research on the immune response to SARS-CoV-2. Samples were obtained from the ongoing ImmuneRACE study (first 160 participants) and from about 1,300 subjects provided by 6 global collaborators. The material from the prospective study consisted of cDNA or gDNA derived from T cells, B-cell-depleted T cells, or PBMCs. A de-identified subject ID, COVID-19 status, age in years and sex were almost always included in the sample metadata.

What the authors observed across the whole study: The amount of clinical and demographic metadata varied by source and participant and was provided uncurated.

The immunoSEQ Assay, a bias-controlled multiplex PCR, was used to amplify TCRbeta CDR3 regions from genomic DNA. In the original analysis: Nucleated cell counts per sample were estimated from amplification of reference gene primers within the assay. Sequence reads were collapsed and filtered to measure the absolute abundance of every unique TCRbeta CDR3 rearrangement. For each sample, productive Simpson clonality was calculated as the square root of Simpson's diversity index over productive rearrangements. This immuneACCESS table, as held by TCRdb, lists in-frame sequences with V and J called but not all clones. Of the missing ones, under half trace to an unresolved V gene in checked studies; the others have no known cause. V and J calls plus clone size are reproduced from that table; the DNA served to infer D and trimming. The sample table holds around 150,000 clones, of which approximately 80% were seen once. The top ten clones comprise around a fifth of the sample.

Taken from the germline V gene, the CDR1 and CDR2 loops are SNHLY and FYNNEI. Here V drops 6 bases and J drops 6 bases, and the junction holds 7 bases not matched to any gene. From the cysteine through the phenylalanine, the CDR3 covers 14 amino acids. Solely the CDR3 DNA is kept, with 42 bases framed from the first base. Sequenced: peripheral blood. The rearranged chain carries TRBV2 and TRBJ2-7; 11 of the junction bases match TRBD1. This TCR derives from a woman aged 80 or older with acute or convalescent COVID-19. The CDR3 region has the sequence CASRDRGPFGEQYF. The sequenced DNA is TGTGCCAGCAGGGACAGGGGGCCTTTTGGCGAGCAGTACTTC.